Presented here are 2 T cell receptor beta chains from one specimen sequenced in a study of T-cell memory formation after mild COVID-19. Each CDR3 protein gets one entry after TCRdb re-called the 5' RACE reads with MiXCR. The sample holds about 110,000 distinct CDR3 sequences, approximately 15% seen once. The sample was PBMCs or a T cell subset sorted from them (not recorded which). These receptor sequences come from an adult woman who had mild COVID-19 (a few samples of this study predate the infection). Cell type and time point are not known.

This clonotype has just a few counts. The chain links TRBV28 to TRBJ2-5, with 7 bases identical to TRBD1. The CDR3 runs 13 residues. The ends lost 7 bases at V and 1 base at J; junction bases unmatched: 3. CDR1 and CDR2 from the germline V gene are MDHEN and SYDVKM. The CDR3, as DNA: TGTGCCAGCAAAAGACAGGGCCAAGAGACCCAGTACTTC. Translating it yields CASKRQGQETQYF.

The V gene is TRBV29-1, the J gene TRBJ2-7; D is undetermined. CDR1 is SQVTM, CDR2 ANQGSEA, per germline. V was cut by 6 bases and J by 3 bases, with 9 bases left in between. CDR3 length: 11 amino acids. CDR3 sequence (DNA): TGCAGCGTCCTTTGGAACTACGAGCAGTACTTC. Residues: CSVLWNYEQYF.